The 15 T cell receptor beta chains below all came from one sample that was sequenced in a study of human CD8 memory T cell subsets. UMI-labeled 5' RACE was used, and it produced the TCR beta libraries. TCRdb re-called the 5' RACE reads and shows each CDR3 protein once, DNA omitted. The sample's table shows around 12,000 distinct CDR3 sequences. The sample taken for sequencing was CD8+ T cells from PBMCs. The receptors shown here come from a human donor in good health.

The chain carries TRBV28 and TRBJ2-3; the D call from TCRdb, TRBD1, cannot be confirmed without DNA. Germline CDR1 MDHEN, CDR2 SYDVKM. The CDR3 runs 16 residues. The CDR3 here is CASSPRTGINTDTQYF.

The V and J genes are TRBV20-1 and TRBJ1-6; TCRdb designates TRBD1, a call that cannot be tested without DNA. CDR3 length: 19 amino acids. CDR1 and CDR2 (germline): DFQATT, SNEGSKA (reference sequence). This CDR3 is CSARDLFANTGGANSPLHF.

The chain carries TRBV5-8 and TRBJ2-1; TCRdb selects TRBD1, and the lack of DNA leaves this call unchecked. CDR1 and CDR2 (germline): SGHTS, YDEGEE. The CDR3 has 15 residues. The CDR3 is CASSISGQVYNEQFF. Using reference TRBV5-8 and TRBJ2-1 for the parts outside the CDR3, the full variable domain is EAGVTQSPTHLIKTRGQQATLRCSPISGHTSVYWYQQALGLGLQFLLWYDEGEERNRGNFPPRFSGRQFPNYSSELNVNALELEDSALYLCASSISGQVYNEQFFGPGTRLTVL.

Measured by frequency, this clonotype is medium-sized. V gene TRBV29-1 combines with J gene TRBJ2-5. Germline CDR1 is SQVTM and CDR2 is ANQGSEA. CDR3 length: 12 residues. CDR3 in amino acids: CSVEATEETQYF.

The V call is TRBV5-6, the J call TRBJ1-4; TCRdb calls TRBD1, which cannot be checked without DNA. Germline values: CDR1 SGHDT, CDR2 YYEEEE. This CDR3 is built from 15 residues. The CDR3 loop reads CASSLSTGGSEKLFF. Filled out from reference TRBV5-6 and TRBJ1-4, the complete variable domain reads DAGVTQSPTHLIKTRGQQVTLRCSPKSGHDTVSWYQQALGQGPQFIFQYYEEEERQRGNFPDRFSGHQFPNYSSELNVNALLLGDSALYLCASSLSTGGSEKLFFGSGTQLSVL.

Here the CDR3 reads CASSQDRGQEAFF. This chain joins TRBV4-1 and TRBJ1-1; the TRBD1 assignment by TCRdb is unverifiable without DNA. The CDR3 has 13 residues. The germline gives CDR1 MGHRA, CDR2 YSYEKL.

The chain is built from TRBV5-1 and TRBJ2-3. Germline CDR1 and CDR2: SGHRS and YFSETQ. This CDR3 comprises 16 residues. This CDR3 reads CASSSTHGINTDTQYF.

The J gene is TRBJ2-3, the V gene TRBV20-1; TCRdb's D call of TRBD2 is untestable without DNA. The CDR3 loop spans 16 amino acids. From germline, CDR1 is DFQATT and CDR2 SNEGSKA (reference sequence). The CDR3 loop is CSARGQGLAGKDTQYF.

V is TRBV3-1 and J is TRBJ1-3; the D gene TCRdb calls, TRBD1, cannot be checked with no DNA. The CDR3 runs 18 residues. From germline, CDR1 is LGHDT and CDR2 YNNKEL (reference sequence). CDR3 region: CASSSRDSQSYSGNTIYF. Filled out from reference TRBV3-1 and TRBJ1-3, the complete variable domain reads DTAVSQTPKYLVTQMGNDKSIKCEQNLGHDTMYWYKQDSKKFLKIMFSYNNKELIINETVPNRFSPKSPDKAHLNLHINSLELGDSAVYFCASSSRDSQSYSGNTIYFGEGSWLTVV.

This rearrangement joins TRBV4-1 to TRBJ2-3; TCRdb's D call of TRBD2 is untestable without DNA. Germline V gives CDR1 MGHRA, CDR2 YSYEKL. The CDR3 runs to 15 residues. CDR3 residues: CASSQVAGGADTQYF.

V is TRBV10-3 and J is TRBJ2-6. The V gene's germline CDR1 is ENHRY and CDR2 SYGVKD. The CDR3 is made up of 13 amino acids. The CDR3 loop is CAISESGANVLTF.

CDR3 in amino acids: CSARVDRVDRRTDTQYF. V and J are TRBV20-1 and TRBJ2-3; there is no DNA to check the TCRdb D call of TRBD1. Germline V gene data show CDR1 as DFQATT and CDR2 as SNEGSKA (reference sequence). The CDR3 covers 17 residues.

The CDR3 protein is CSVRILAGPYNEQFF. The chain carries TRBV29-1 and TRBJ2-1; TCRdb lists TRBD2, though no DNA is available to test this call. The CDR3 is made up of 15 amino acids. CDR1 and CDR2 from the germline V gene are SQVTM and ANQGSEA.

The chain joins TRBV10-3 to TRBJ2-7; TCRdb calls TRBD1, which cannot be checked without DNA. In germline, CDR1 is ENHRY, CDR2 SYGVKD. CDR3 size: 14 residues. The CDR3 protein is CAISELGRANEQYF.

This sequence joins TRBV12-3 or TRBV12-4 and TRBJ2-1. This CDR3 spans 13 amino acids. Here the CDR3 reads CASSPTRSNEQFF.